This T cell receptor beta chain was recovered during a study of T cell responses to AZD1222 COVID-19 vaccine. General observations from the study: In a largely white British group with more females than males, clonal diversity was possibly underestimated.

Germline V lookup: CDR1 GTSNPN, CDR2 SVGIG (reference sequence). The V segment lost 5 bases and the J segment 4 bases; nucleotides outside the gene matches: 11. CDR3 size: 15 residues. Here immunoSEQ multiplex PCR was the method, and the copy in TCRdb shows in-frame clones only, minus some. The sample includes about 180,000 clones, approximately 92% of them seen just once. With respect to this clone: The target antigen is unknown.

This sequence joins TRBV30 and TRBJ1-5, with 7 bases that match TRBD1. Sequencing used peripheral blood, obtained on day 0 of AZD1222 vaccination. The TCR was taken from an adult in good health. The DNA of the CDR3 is TGTGCCTGGGAGATGAGGCAGGGGGTAAATCAGCCCCAGCATTTT. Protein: CAWEMRQGVNQPQHF.